These 19 T cell receptor beta chains share one sample of origin, sequenced in a study of shared clonotypes between healthy human individuals. Profiling relied on immunoSEQ multiplex PCR, and the TCRdb table lists in-frame clones only, not all of them. The sample records around 690,000 clones, roughly 87% being singletons. Sequenced input: memory CD8+ T cells from PBMCs. Documented subset: CD45RO+ cells pooled with CCR7-negative TemRA cells. The receptor source for this set is a man aged 18 to 30 in good health. Some clones in this sample may be carry-over from other donors' samples.

V is TRBV10-3 and J is TRBJ1-2; 7 bases agree with TRBD1. This CDR3 has 15 residues. V trimming: 4 bases; J trimming: 1 base; junction bases outside the gene matches: 6. Germline CDR1 ENHRY, CDR2 SYGVKD. CDR3 sequence reads: CAISATGDLNYGYTF. The DNA of the CDR3 is TGTGCCATCAGTGCTACAGGGGACCTTAACTATGGCTACACCTTC.

A single count supports this clone. The chain has TRBV15 and TRBJ2-7; possibly TRBD1 for D (6 bases). The germline CDR1 and CDR2 sequences are LNHNV and YYDKDF (reference sequence). This CDR3 region has 17 residues. Trimming removed 2 bases from V and 0 bases from J, with 17 bases in between. This CDR3 is CATSRPPRQVSSYEQYF. In nucleotides, the CDR3 is TGTGCCACCAGCAGACCCCCACGACAGGTGAGCTCCTACGAGCAGTACTTC.

The chain has TRBV14 and TRBJ1-2; D uncertain. Germline CDR1 reads SGHDN; CDR2 reads FVKESK. The V gene lost 1 base and the J gene lost 4 bases, with 7 bases spanning the gap. The CDR3 is 13 residues long. The DNA of the CDR3 is TGTGCCAGCAGCCAAGTTGGAGGCTATGGCTACACCTTC. This encodes CASSQVGGYGYTF. The full variable domain, completed using reference TRBV14 and TRBJ1-2, is EAGVTQFPSHSVIEKGQTVTLRCDPISGHDNLYWYRRVMGKEIKFLLHFVKESKQDESGMPNNRFLAERTGGTYSTLKVQPAELEDSGVYFCASSQVGGYGYTFGSGTRLTVV.

V gene TRBV27 combines with J gene TRBJ2-5; TRBD2 is a possible D gene (6 bases). V dropped 7 bases and J dropped 4 bases, with 16 bases sitting between them. The CDR3 spans 14 residues. Germline V lookup: CDR1 MNHEY, CDR2 SMNVEV (reference sequence). In nucleotides, the CDR3 is TGTGCCAGCACTACGATCGGGGGTTCAGAGACCCAGTACTTC. Protein sequence: CASTTIGGSETQYF.

This clone appeared a single time. The chain recombines TRBV27 with TRBJ2-1; no reliable D call. Germline CDR1 reads MNHEY; CDR2 reads SMNVEV (reference sequence). The CDR3 totals 15 residues. Trimming took 1 base from V and 0 from J, leaving 7 bases between them. DNA of the CDR3: TGTGCCAGCAGTTTATACGAGAGCTCCTACAATGAGCAGTTCTTC. Its protein is CASSLYESSYNEQFF.

The V gene is TRBV5-1, the J gene TRBJ2-1; 16 nucleotides line up with TRBD2. The J segment lost 1 base and the V segment lost 4 bases, leaving 5 bases of the junction unmatched. The CDR3 is made up of 18 amino acids. Germline CDR1 SGHRS, CDR2 YFSETQ. This CDR3 reads CASSPGLAGGGSYNEQFF. The CDR3 nucleotides read TGCGCCAGCAGCCCGGGACTAGCGGGAGGGGGATCCTACAATGAGCAGTTCTTC.

CDR3 region: CASSSATSGAAEQYF. CDR3 in DNA: TGTGCCAGCAGTTCCGCGACTAGCGGGGCAGCCGAGCAGTACTTC. The chain uses TRBV27 and TRBJ2-7; 11 bases agree with TRBD2. Looked up from germline, CDR1 is MNHEY and CDR2 is SMNVEV (reference sequence). V dropped 4 bases and J dropped 6; count of bases not matched to a gene: 8. The CDR3 sequence is 15 residues long.

On this clone itself: This sample includes further DNA sequences coding for the same CDR3. The chain has TRBV9 and TRBJ2-7; TRBD1 might be the D (6 bases). V was shortened by 2 bases and J by 2 bases, with 11 bases between the two germline ends. Germline loops: CDR1 SGDLS, CDR2 YYNGEE. There are 14 residues in the CDR3. The CDR3 bases are TGTGCCAGCAGCGTTGGGCAGGGGACCTACGAGCAGTACTTC. It codes for CASSVGQGTYEQYF. Variable domain in full (rest from reference TRBV9 and TRBJ2-7): DSGVTQTPKHLITATGQRVTLRCSPRSGDLSVYWYQQSLDQGLQFLIQYYNGEERAKGNILERFSAQQFPDLHSELNLSSLELGDSALYFCASSVGQGTYEQYFGPGTRLTVT.

V gene TRBV6-1 combines with J gene TRBJ1-1; no clear D. The length of the CDR3 is 16 residues. CDR1 is MNHNS and CDR2 is SASEGT in the germline V gene. The V end lost 3 bases, the J end lost 4 bases, and 18 bases lay between the germline ends. CDR3 region: CASSEAAGPPLTEAFF. The CDR3 DNA follows: TGTGCCAGCAGTGAGGCGGCGGGCCCTCCTCTCACTGAAGCTTTCTTT.

V is TRBV9 and J is TRBJ2-7; 9 nucleotides align to TRBD2. The CDR3 is 16 residues long. Germline V gives CDR1 SGDLS, CDR2 YYNGEE. V lost 4 bases, J lost 0 bases, and 8 bases stayed unmatched. This chain's CDR3 is CASSRGTSTSSYEQYF. As DNA, the CDR3 is TGTGCCAGCAGCCGAGGGACTAGCACCAGCTCCTACGAGCAGTACTTC. Full variable domain (outside the CDR3, taken from reference TRBV9 and TRBJ2-7): DSGVTQTPKHLITATGQRVTLRCSPRSGDLSVYWYQQSLDQGLQFLIQYYNGEERAKGNILERFSAQQFPDLHSELNLSSLELGDSALYFCASSRGTSTSSYEQYFGPGTRLTVT.

The gene calls are TRBV7-9 and TRBJ2-1; D not certain. Germline CDR1 reads SEHNR; CDR2 reads FQNEAQ (reference sequence). The CDR3 loop spans 13 amino acids. V gave up 2 bases and J gave up 4 bases, with 6 bases separating them. In nucleotides, the CDR3 is TGTGCCAGCAGCTTAATTAAGTACAATGAGCAGTTCTTC. Its protein is CASSLIKYNEQFF.

The CDR3 nucleotides are TGTGCCAGTAGTATAAGACAGGGGGCCCCAGATACGCAGTATTTT. This translates into CASSIRQGAPDTQYF. The rearrangement uses TRBV19 and TRBJ2-3, with 10 bases aligning to TRBD1. The V gene end was trimmed by 2 bases and the J gene end by 4 bases; junction bases not matched to a gene: 3. Germline assignment: CDR1 LNHDA and CDR2 SQIVND (reference sequence). CDR3 length: 15 amino acids.

The rearrangement joins TRBV28 to TRBJ1-5, with 9 positions matching TRBD1. J gave up 9 bases and V 5 bases, and 14 bases lay outside the gene matches. Germline loops: CDR1 MDHEN, CDR2 SYDVKM. CDR3 size: 16 residues. The CDR3 nucleotides are TGTGCCAGCAGTACCCATAACGAACAGGGGGCTGGGCCCCAGCATTTT. This codes for CASSTHNEQGAGPQHF.

The rearrangement uses TRBV9 and TRBJ1-2; 9 positions match TRBD1. The germline gives CDR1 SGDLS, CDR2 YYNGEE. V lost 4 bases, J lost 0 bases, and 4 bases stayed unmatched. This CDR3 is built from 15 residues. The CDR3 DNA is TGTGCCAGCAGCCTTTACAGGGGGCCTAACTATGGCTACACCTTC. This codes for CASSLYRGPNYGYTF.

The chain combines TRBV4-1 with TRBJ2-7, with 8 bases that match TRBD2. The CDR3 loop spans 16 amino acids. CDR1 MGHRA and CDR2 YSYEKL come from the germline V gene. J gave up 0 bases and V 4 bases, and 8 bases lay outside the gene matches. The CDR3 is CASSPYGGGSSYEQYF. Written as DNA, the CDR3 is TGCGCCAGCAGCCCTTATGGCGGGGGGAGCTCCTACGAGCAGTACTTC.

The V gene is TRBV6-4, the J gene TRBJ2-1, with 9 bases that match TRBD2. The length of the CDR3 is 15 residues. V lost 5 bases and J lost 0; bases outside the gene matches: 2. Germline V gives CDR1 MRHNA, CDR2 SNTAGT. DNA for the CDR3: TGTGCCAGCAGTTTAGCGGGGGACTCCTACAATGAGCAGTTCTTC. Its translation is CASSLAGDSYNEQFF.

The rearrangement joins TRBV28 to TRBJ1-2; D is undetermined. The ends were cut back, 5 bases at V and 5 bases at J, with 15 bases in the middle. This CDR3 region has 14 residues. Per germline, CDR1 MDHEN and CDR2 SYDVKM. CDR3 sequence reads: CASSMRKTLYGYTF. The DNA for the CDR3 is TGTGCCAGCAGTATGCGAAAAACCCTATATGGCTACACCTTC.

The table lists this clone with a count of one. The V gene is TRBV6-5, the J gene TRBJ2-5; 8 nucleotides match TRBD2. Germline V gene sequence: CDR1 MNHEY, CDR2 SVGAGI. This CDR3 comprises 16 residues. J was trimmed by 1 base and V by 1 base; bases with no gene match: 5. Here the CDR3 reads CASSYFASGPQETQYF. CDR3 in DNA: TGTGCCAGCAGTTACTTTGCTAGCGGGCCCCAAGAGACCCAGTACTTC.

The chain employs TRBV29-1 and TRBJ2-1, with a tentative D call TRBD2 (5 bases). Germline CDR1 reads SQVTM; CDR2 reads ANQGSEA. With 6 bases removed from V and 8 bases from J, the gap between germline ends came to 17 bases. This CDR3 has 13 residues. This CDR3 reads CSVPGSRRHEQFF. The CDR3 DNA is TGCAGCGTCCCGGGGAGCCGGAGGCATGAGCAGTTCTTC.